The present entry profiles one TCR beta chain with its context. Its antigen is unknown. The data are from a study of cytomegalovirus exposure and HLA in healthy donors. Turning to the study itself: Ancestry clustering placed around four fifths of around 400 genotyped donors in the Caucasian-associated cluster. Regarding the study as a whole: Earlier analysis looked at TCR beta V segments, and most were productive about 87% or about 30% of the time. Common viral pathogens (according to a later analysis) appeared linked to several of the most significant clusters.

Trimming took 2 bases from V and 3 from J; bases not matched to a gene: 7. The length of the CDR3 is 16 residues. Germline V gene lookup returns CDR1 SGHNT and CDR2 YYREEE (reference sequence). Primers included in the PCR were 60 Vbeta and 13 Jbeta primers. Sequencing used immunoSEQ multiplex PCR; TCRdb keeps in-frame clones, though not all of them. The sample lists approximately 94,000 clones, over 60% occurring once. The sample comprised PBMCs. The chain couples TRBV5-4 to TRBJ2-1, with 8 bases lining up with TRBD2. The TCR sequence derives from a man aged 25-45 years in good health and CMV-seropositive. Written as DNA, the CDR3 is TGTGCCAGCAGCTTACTAAGGACTAGCAACTACAATGAGCAGTTCTTC. Amino acid sequence: CASSLLRTSNYNEQFF.